Listed here is a single T cell receptor (beta chain). This clonotype showed up just a few times. Its specific antigen is unknown. There are no base qualities to consult, and no much larger clone falls within one base. This sample is part of a study of CD8+CD57+ T cells in acquired aplastic anemia (dated by TCRdb to between 2018 and 2020). Regarding the research as a whole: CD8+CD57+ expansion was defined as frequency above the mean frequency observed in healthy subjects.

Results the study describes overall, beyond this receptor: CD8+ Simpson's diversity did not differ significantly between patients and healthy controls (P=0.060). In patients, decreased diversity was observed in CD8+CD57+ cells compared with total CD4+ and CD8+ cell pools. Although around 30 CD8+ CDR3 sequences were shared by patients and controls, these sequences appeared highly expressed in patients and within the immunodominant clones of patients.

The V and J ends are trimmed by 0 bases and 1 base, leaving 12 bases between them. CDR1 and CDR2 are drawn from the germline V gene: SGHDT, YYEEEE. Reading from cysteine to phenylalanine, the CDR3 counts 16 amino acids. The read is trimmed to its CDR3 DNA, 48 bases read in frame from base 1. TCR beta VDJ combination and CDR3 sequence profiling used genomic DNA as the template. TCR repertoire sequencing was run on an Illumina HiSeq 2000. As for how the authors treated the data: Repertoires were assessed using TRBV/TRBJ rearrangement plots, CDR3 size and DJ length profiles, and Simpson's diversity index. The immunodominant clone was defined as the most abundant DNA sequence in deep sequencing data. CDR3 amino acid sequences were screened for sharing across subjects and compared with published repertoires and the VDJdb database. In TCRdb, the public reads were trimmed at Q25 with fastp and aligned with MiXCR, with productive beta chains retained. Rows with a matching CDR3 protein are joined into one entry that keeps the most common DNA and genes. These V and J calls are TCRdb output, not the study's own analysis. Across this sample there are about 17,000 distinct CDR3 sequences, with around two fifths seen only once. The ten largest clones take up 80% to 90% of the sample.

Patients chosen for sequencing had shown expansion of CD8+CD57+ cells by flow cytometry. For a sixth of the 12 patients who had sufficient cells, CD8+CD57+ effector memory cells were also sequenced. Every patient had severe acquired aplastic anemia, diagnosed using the International Study of Aplastic Anemia and Agranulocytosis and Camitta criteria. No therapy had been received by the patients at the time of blood sampling. Bead enrichment of CD8+CD57+ cells gave a mean DNA yield of roughly 1.5 ug. The study deep-sequenced TCR repertoires of sorted CD4+ and CD8+ blood T cells from severe aplastic anemia patients and healthy subjects. Patients were enrolled under clinicaltrials.gov protocols 00001620, 01623167, 00001397, 00071045, 00081523 and 00961064 in the USA. Ficoll-Paque density gradient centrifugation was used to isolate peripheral blood mononuclear cells.

This TCR derives from a human donor with aplastic anemia. This chain joins TRBV5-6 to TRBJ2-3; the D gene is tentatively TRBD1 or TRBD2, each matching 5 bases. The specimen was CD8+CD57+ T cells sorted from PBMCs. The intended sense of this specimen's cell subset or site label: bead-enriched CD8+CD57+ effector memory T cells from SAA patients. The DNA reads TGTGCCAGCAGCTTGGGGGGGACGCGGGGCACAGATACGCAGTATTTT. Translated, this gives CASSLGGTRGTDTQYF.